This TCR beta chain emerged from a study of T cell repertoires in cytomegalovirus infection. Study-wide background: Public TCR beta signatures were indicative of both CMV infection and a matching HLA type.

Each CDR3 protein gets one entry after TCRdb re-called the reads with MiXCR. The table records under 800,000 distinct CDR3 sequences, 20% to 30% of them present only once. Whole-study results and caveats: The study identified carriers of CMV plus the relevant HLA from cumulative public TCR beta family frequency. The ex vivo response was dominated by HLA-C-restricted CMV-specific TCR beta clonotypes.

The sample holds many counts of this clonotype. Its matching antigen is unknown. Input material: CD8+ T cells from PBMCs. The sequence was collected from a human donor in good health (CMV status not recorded). Some clones in this sample may be carry-over from other donors' samples.

The CDR3 DNA reads TGTGCCAGCTGGGGGAACACCGGGGAGCTGTTTTTT. It yields the protein CASWGNTGELFF. This chain links TRBV7-8 with TRBJ2-2; unclear D gene. The germline V gene encodes CDR1 SGHVS and CDR2 FQNEAQ. The length of the CDR3 is 12 residues. V lost 8 bases to trimming and J lost 1 base, with 5 bases between them.